This TCR beta chain was sequenced for a study of T cell repertoires in cytomegalovirus infection. Germline V gives CDR1 DFQATT, CDR2 SNEGSKA (reference sequence). Deletions cut 6 bases from V and 1 base from J, with 14 bases between. There are 14 residues in the CDR3. A single record per CDR3 protein comes from TCRdb applying MiXCR to the reads. The profile covers around 440,000 distinct CDR3 sequences, with about 11% appearing a single time and about 9.4% taken by the ten largest. The chain uses TRBV20-1 and TRBJ2-3, with D possibly TRBD1 on 5 matching bases. Specimen: PBMCs. This clonotype was obtained from a human donor in good health (CMV status not recorded). Some clones in this sample may be carry-over from other donors' samples. DNA of the CDR3: TGCAGTGCCCACGGCAGGGAAGGCACAGATACGCAGTATTTT. Translation: CSAHGREGTDTQYF.